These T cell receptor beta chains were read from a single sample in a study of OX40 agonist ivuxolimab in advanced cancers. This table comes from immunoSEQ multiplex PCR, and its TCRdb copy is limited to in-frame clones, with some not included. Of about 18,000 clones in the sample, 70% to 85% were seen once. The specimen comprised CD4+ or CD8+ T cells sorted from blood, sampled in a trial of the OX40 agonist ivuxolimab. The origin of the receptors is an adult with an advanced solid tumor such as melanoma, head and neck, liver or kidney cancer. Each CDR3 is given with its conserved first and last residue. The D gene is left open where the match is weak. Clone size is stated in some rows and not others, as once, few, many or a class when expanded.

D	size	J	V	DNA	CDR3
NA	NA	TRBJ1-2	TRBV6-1	TGTGCCAGCTCCCTTGGAACGGGGGCGGGTGGCTACACCTTC	CASSLGTGAGGYTF
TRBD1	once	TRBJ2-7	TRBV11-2	TGTGCCAGCAGCGAGGACAGGGGATACGAGCAGTACTTC	CASSEDRGYEQYF
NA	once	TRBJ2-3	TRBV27	TGTGCCAGCAGTCCCCCCGGGGCAGATACGCAGTATTTT	CASSPPGADTQYF
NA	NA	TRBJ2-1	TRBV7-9	TGTGCCAGCAGCTTATCACTAGAAACCTACAATGAGCAGTTCTTC	CASSLSLETYNEQFF
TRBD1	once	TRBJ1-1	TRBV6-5	TGTGCCAGCAGTCCGGGACAGGGGGGGACTGAAGCTTTCTTT	CASSPGQGGTEAFF
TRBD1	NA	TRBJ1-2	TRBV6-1	TGTGCCAGCAGTTCCACCCCTGGGACAGATCACGGCTACACCTTC	CASSSTPGTDHGYTF
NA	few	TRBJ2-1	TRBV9	TGTGCCAGCAGCGTAGCCCTCGACTTGAGCTCCTACAATGAGCAGTTCTTC	CASSVALDLSSYNEQFF
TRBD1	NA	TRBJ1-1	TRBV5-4	TGTGCCAGCAGCTATGACAGGGCGGATGAAGCTTTCTTT	CASSYDRADEAFF
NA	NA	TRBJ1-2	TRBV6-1	TGTGCCAGCAGTGAAGAGGAGTCAGGGGAAGGGTGGAGCTATGGCTACACCTTC	CASSEEESGEGWSYGYTF
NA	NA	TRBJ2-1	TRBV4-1	TGCGCCAGCAGCCAAGATCAGAATGAGCAGTTCTTC	CASSQDQNEQFF
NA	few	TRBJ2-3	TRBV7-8	TGTGCCAGCAGCTTAGGGGCGGGGACGCTATATCTGGGCACAGATACGCAGTATTTT	CASSLGAGTLYLGTDTQYF
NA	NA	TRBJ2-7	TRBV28	TGTGCCAGCAGTTTCAGGGAAGACGAGCAGTACTTC	CASSFREDEQYF
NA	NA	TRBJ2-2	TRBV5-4	TGTGCCAGCAGCTTGGCCGGGCGGCAGATCACCGGGGAGCTGTTTTTT	CASSLAGRQITGELFF
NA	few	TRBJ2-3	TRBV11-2	TGTGCCAGCAGCCCCCCCCGCACAGATACGCAGTATTTT	CASSPPRTDTQYF